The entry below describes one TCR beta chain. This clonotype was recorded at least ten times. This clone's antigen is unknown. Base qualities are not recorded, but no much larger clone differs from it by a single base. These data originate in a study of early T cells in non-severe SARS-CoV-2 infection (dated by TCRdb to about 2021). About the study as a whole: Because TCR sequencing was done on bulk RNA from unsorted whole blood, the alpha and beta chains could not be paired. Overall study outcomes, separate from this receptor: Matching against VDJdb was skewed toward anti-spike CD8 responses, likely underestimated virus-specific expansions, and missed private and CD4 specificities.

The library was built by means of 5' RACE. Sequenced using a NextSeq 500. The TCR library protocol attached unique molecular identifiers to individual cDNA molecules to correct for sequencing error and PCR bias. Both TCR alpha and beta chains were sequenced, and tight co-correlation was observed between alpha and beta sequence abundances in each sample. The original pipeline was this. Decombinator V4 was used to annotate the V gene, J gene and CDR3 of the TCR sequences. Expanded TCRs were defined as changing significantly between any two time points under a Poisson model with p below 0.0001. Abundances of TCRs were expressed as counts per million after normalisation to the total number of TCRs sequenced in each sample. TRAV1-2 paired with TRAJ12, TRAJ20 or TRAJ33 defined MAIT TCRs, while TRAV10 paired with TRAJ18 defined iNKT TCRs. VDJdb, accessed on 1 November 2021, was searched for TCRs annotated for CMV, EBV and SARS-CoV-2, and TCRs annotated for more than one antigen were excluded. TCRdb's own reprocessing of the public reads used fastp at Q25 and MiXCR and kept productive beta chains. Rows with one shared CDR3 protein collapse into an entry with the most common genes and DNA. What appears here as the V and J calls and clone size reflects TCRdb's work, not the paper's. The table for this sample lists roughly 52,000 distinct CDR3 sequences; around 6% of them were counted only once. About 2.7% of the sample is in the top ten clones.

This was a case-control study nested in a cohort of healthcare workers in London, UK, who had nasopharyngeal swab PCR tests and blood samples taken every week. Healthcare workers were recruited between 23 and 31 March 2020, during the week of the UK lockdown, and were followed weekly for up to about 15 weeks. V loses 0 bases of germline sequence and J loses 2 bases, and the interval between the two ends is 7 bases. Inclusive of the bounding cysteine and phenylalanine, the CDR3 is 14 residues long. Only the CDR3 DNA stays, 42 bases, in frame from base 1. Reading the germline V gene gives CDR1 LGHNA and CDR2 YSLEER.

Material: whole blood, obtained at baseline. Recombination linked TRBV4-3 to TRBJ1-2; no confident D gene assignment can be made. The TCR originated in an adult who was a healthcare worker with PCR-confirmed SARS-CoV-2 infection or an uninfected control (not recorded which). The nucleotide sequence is TGCGCCAGCAGCCAAGACGGATGGAACTATGGCTACACCTTC. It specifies CASSQDGWNYGYTF.